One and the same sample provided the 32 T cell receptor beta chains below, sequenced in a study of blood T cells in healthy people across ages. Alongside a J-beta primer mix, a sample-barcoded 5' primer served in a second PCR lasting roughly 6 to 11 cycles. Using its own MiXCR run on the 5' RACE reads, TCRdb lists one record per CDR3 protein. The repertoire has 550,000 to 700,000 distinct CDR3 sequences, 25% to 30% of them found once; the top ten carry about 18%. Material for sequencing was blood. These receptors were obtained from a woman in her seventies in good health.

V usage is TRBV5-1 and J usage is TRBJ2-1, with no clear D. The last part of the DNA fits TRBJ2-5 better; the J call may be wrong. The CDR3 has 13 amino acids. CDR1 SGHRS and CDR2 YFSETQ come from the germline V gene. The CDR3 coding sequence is TGCGCCAGCAGCATTTACCAAAGGGAGACCCAGTACTTC. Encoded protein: CASSIYQRETQYF.

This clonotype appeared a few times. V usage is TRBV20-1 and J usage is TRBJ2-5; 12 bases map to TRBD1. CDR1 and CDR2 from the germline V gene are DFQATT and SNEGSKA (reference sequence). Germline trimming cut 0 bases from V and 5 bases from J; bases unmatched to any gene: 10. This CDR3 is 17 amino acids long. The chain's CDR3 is CSARDSTGTGGLETQYF. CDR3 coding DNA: TGCAGTGCTAGAGATTCAACCGGGACAGGGGGCCTGGAGACCCAGTACTTC.

As DNA, the CDR3 is TGTGCCAGCAGTCCAACCTGGACAGGGGAAGGGACCCAGTACTTC. Amino acid sequence: CASSPTWTGEGTQYF. The chain uses TRBV25-1 and TRBJ2-5; 9 bases align to TRBD1. With V trimmed by 5 bases and J by 7 bases, 11 bases remained unmatched. This CDR3 has 15 amino acids. Germline V lookup: CDR1 MGHDK, CDR2 SYGVNS.

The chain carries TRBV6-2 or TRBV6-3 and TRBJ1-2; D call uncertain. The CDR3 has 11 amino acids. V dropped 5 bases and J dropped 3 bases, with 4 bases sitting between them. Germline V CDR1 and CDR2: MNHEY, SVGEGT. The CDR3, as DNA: TGTGCCAGCAGTCCATACTATGGCTACACCTTC. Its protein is CASSPYYGYTF.

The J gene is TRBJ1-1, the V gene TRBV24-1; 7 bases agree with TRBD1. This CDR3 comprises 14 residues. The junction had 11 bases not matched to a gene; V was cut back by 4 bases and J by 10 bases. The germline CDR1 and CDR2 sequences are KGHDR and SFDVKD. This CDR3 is CATSESDRAKGAFF. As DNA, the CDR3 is TGTGCCACCAGTGAATCCGACAGGGCTAAAGGAGCTTTCTTT.

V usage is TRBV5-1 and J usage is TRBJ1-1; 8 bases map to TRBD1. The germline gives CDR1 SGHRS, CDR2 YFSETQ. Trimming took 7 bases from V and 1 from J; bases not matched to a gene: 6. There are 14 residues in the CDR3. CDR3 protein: CASSWDRPNTEAFF. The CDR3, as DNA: TGCGCCAGCTCTTGGGACAGGCCGAACACTGAAGCTTTCTTT.

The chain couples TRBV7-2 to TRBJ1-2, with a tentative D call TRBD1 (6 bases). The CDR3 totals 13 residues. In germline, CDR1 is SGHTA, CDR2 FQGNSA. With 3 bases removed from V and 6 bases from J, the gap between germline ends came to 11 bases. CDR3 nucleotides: TGTGCCAGCAGCTTGTACAGGGAGGATGGCTACACCTTC. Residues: CASSLYREDGYTF.

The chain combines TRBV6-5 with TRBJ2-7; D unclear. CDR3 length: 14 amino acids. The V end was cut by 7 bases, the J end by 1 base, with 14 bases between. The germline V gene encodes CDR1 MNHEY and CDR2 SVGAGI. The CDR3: CASTPNGRSYEQYF. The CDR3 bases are TGTGCCAGCACCCCTAACGGGCGATCCTACGAGCAGTACTTC.

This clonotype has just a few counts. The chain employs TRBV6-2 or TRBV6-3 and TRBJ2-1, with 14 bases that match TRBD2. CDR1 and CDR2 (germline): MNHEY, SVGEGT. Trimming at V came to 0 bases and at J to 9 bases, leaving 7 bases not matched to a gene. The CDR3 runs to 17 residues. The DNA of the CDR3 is TGTGCCAGCAGTTACTCGGGACTAGCGGGGGCCCTAGGTGAGCAGTTCTTC. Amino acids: CASSYSGLAGALGEQFF.

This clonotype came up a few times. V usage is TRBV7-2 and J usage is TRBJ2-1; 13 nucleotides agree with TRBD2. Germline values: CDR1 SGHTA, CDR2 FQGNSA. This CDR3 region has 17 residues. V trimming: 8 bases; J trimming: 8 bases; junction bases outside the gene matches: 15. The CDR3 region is CASYRTSGGPGPYEQFF. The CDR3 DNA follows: TGTGCCAGCTACAGGACTAGCGGGGGCCCCGGACCCTATGAGCAGTTCTTC.

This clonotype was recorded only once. The CDR3 DNA follows: TGCGCCAGCAGCCAAAGTGAACGTGGGGGAGATACGCAGTATTTT. It codes for CASSQSERGGDTQYF. The rearrangement links TRBV4-1 to TRBJ2-3; the D gene could be TRBD1 or TRBD2 (5 bases each). Germline-derived CDR1 and CDR2 are MGHRA and YSYEKL. This CDR3 region has 15 residues. Trimming took off 2 bases at V and 5 bases at J, with 14 bases between the two ends.

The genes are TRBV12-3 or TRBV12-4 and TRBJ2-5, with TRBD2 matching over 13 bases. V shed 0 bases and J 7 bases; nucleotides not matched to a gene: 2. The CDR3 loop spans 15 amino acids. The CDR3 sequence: CASSLARLAGGTQYF. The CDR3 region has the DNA TGTGCCAGCAGTTTAGCACGACTAGCGGGGGGGACCCAGTACTTC.

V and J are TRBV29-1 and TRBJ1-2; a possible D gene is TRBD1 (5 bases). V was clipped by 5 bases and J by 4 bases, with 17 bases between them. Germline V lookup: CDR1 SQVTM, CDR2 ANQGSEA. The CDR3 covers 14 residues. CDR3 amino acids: CSVLIGGGSYGYTF. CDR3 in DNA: TGCAGCGTTCTTATTGGGGGGGGTAGCTATGGCTACACCTTC.

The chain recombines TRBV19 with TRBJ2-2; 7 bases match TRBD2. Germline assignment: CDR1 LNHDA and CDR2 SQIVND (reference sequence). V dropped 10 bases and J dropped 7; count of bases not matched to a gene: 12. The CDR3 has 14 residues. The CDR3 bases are TGTGCCATGGCGAACGGGAGGCCGGGCGGGGAGCTGTTTTTT. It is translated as CAMANGRPGGELFF.

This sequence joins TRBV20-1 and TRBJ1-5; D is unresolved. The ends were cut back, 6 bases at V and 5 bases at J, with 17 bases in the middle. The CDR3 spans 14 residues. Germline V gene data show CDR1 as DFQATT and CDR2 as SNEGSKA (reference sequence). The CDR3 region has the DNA TGCAGTGCATCCTCGGTAGGTGGGCATCAGCCCCAGCATTTT. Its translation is CSASSVGGHQPQHF.

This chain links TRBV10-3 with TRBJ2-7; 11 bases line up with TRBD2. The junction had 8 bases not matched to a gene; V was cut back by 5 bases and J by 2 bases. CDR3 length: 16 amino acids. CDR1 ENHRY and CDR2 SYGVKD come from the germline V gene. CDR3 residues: CAISTNSGGATYEQYF. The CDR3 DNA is TGTGCCATCAGTACCAATAGCGGGGGGGCTACCTACGAGCAGTACTTC.

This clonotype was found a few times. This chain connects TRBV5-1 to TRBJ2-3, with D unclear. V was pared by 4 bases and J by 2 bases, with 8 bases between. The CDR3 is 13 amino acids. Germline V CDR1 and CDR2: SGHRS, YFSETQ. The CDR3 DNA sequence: TGCGCCAGCAGCCCATACGTCACAGATACGCAGTATTTT. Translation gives CASSPYVTDTQYF.

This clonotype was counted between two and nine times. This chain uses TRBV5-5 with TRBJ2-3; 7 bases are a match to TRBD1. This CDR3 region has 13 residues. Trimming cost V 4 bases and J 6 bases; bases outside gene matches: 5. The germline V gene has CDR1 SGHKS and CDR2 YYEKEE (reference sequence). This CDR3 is CASSTDREDTQYF. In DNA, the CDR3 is TGTGCCAGCAGCACCGACAGGGAGGATACGCAGTATTTT.

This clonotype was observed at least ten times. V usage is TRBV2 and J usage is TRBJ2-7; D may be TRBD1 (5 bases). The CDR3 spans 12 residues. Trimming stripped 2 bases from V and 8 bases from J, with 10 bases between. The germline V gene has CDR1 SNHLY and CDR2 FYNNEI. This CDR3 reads CASSEPAGKQYF. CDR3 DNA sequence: TGTGCCAGCAGTGAACCTGCAGGGAAGCAGTACTTC.

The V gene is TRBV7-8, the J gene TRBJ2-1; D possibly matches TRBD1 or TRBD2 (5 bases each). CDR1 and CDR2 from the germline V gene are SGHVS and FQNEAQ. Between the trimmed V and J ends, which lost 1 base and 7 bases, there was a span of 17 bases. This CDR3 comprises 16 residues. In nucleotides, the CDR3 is TGTGCCAGCAGCTTAGGGTTCAGGGACCCTTGGAATGAGCAGTTCTTC. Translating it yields CASSLGFRDPWNEQFF.

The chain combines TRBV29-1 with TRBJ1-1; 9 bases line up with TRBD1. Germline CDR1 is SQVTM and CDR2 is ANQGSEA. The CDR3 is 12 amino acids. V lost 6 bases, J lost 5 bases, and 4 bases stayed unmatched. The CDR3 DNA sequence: TGCAGCGTAGAACAGGGGGCGACTGAAGCTTTCTTT. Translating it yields CSVEQGATEAFF. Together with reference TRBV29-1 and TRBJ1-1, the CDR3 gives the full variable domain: SAVISQKPSRDICQRGTSLTIQCQVDSQVTMMFWYRQQPGQSLTLIATANQGSEATYESGFVIDKFPISRPNLTFSTLTVSNMSPEDSSIYLCSVEQGATEAFFGQGTRLTVV.

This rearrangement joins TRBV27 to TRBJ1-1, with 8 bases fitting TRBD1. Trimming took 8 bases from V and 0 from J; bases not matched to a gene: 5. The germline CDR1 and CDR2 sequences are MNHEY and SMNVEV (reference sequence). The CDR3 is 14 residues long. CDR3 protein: CASRDRSLNTEAFF. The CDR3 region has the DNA TGTGCCAGCCGGGACAGGAGTCTGAACACTGAAGCTTTCTTT.

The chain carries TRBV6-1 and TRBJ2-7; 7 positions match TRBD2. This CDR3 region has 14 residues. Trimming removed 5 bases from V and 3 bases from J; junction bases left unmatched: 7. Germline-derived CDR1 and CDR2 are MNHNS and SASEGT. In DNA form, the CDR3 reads TGTGCCAGCAGTCCGCAGCGGGGTCGCTACGAGCAGTACTTC. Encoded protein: CASSPQRGRYEQYF.

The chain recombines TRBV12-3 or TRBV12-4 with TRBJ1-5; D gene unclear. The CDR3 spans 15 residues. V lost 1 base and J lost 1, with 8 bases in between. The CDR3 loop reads CASSLVGNSNQPQHF. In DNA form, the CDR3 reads TGTGCCAGCAGTTTAGTGGGAAACAGCAATCAGCCCCAGCATTTT.

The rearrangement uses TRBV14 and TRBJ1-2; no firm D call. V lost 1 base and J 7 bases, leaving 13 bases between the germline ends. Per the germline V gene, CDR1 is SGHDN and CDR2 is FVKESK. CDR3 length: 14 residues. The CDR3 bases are TGTGCCAGCAGCCAAGGGGAAGGGCGGAGTGGCTACACCTTC. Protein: CASSQGEGRSGYTF.

The CDR3 bases are TGTGCCAGCAGTTACCAGGGGACCCATGGCTACACCTTC. Translating it yields CASSYQGTHGYTF. V gene TRBV6-5 combines with J gene TRBJ1-2; a possible D gene is TRBD1 (6 bases). The CDR3 consists of 13 residues. CDR1 MNHEY and CDR2 SVGAGI come from the germline V gene. Trimming stripped 2 bases from V and 6 bases from J, with 10 bases between.

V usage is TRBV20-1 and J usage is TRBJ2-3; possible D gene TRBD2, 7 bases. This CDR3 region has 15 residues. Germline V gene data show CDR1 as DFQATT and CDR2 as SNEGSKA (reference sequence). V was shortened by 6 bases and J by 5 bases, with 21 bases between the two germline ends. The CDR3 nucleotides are TGCAGTGCAGGGGGGCGGGAGCTGATGGTAGATACGCAGTATTTT. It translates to CSAGGRELMVDTQYF.

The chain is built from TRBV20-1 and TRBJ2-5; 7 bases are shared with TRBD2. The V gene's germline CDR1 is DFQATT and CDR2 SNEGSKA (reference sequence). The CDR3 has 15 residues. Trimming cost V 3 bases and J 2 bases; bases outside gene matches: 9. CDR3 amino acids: CSASDPRLAQETQYF. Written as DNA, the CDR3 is TGCAGTGCTAGCGATCCACGACTAGCTCAAGAGACCCAGTACTTC.

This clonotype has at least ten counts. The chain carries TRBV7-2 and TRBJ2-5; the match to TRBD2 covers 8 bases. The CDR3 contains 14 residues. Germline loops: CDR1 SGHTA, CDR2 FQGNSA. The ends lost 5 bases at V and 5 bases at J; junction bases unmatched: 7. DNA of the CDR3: TGTGCCAGCAGCCCATGGACTAGCATGGAGACCCAGTACTTC. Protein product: CASSPWTSMETQYF.

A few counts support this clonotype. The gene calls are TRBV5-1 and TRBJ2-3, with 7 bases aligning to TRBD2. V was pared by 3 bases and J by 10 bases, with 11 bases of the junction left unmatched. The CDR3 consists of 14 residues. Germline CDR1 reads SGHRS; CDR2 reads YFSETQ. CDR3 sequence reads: CASSYPSGDPSQYF. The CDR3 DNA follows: TGCGCCAGCAGCTACCCCAGCGGGGATCCTTCGCAGTATTTT.

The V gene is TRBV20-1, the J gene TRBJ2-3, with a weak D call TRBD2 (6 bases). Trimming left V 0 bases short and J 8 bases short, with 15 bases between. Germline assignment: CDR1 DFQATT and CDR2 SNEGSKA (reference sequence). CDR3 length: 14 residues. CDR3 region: CSAREVGTARTQYF. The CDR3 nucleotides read TGCAGTGCTAGAGAAGTCGGGACTGCTCGTACGCAGTATTTT.

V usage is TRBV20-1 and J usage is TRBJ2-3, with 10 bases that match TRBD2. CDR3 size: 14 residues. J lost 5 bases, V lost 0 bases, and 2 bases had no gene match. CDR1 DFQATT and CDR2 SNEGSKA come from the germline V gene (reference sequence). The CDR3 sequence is CSARDIAGGDTQYF. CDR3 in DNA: TGCAGTGCTAGAGATATAGCGGGGGGAGATACGCAGTATTTT.